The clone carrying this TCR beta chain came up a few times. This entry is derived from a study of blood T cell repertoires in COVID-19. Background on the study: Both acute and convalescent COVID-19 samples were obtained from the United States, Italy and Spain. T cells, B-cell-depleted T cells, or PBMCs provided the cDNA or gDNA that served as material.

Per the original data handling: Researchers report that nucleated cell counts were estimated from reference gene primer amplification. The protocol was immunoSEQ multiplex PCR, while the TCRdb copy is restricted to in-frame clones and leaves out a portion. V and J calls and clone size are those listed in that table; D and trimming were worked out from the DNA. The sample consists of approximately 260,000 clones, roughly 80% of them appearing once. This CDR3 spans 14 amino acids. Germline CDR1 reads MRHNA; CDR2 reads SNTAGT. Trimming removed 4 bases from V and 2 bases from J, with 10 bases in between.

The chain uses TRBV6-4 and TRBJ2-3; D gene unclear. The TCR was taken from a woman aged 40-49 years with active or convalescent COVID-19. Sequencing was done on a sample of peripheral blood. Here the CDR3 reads CASSADSTTDTQYF. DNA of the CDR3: TGTGCCAGCAGTGCCGACTCGACCACAGATACGCAGTATTTT.